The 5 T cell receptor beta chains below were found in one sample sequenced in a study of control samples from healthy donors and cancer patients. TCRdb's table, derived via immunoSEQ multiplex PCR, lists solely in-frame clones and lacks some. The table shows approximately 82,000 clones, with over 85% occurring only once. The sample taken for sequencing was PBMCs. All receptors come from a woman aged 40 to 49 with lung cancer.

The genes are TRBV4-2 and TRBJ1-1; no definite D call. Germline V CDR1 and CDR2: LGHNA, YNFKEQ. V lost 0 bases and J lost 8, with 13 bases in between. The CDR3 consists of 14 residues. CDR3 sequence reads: CASSQDTFRAEAFF. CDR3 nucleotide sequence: TGTGCCAGCAGCCAAGATACTTTCCGGGCGGAAGCTTTCTTT.

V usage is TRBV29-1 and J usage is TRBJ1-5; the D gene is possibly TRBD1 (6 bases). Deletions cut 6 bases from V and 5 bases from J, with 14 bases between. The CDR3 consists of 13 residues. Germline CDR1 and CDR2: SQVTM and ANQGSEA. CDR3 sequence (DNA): TGCAGCGTATCGGACAGACGCGATCAGCCCCAGCATTTT. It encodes CSVSDRRDQPQHF.

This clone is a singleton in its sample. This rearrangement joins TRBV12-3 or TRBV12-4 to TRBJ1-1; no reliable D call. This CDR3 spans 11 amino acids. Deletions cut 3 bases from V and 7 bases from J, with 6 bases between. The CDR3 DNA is TGTGCCAGCAGTTTCGGAGTTGAAGCTTTCTTT. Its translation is CASSFGVEAFF.

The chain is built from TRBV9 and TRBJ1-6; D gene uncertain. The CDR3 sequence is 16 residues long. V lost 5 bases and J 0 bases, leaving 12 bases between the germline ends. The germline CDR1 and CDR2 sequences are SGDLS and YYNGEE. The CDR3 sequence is CASSRDLSSYNSPLHF. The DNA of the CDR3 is TGTGCCAGCAGTCGTGATCTGAGCTCCTATAATTCACCCCTCCACTTT.

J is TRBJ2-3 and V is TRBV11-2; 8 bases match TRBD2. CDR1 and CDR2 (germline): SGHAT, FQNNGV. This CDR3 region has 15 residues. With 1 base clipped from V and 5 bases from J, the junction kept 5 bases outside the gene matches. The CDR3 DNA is TGTGCCAGCAGCTTAGCGGGGGGGCCTGTAGATACGCAGTATTTT. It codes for CASSLAGGPVDTQYF.